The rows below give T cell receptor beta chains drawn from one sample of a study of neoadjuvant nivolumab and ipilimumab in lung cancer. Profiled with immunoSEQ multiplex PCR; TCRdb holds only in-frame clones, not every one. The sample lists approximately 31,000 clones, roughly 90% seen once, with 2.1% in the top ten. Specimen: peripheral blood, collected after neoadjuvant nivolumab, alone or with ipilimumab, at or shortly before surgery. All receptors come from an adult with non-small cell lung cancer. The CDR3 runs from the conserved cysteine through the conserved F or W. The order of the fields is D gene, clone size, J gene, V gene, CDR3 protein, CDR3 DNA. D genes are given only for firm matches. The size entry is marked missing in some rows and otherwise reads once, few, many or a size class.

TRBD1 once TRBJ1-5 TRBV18 CASSRFTGGGNQPQHF TGTGCCAGCTCACGTTTTACAGGGGGCGGCAATCAGCCCCAGCATTTT
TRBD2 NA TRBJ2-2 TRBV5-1 CASSRAGADSGELFF TGCGCCAGCAGCCGAGCGGGAGCTGACTCCGGGGAGCTGTTTTTT
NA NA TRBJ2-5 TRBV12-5 CASGFNGPQETQYF TGTGCTAGTGGTTTCAACGGACCCCAAGAGACCCAGTACTTC
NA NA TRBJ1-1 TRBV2 CASSVQVQVNTEAFF TGTGCCAGCAGTGTTCAGGTCCAGGTGAACACTGAAGCTTTCTTT
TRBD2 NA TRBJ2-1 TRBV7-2 CASSLASGIRFNEQFF TGTGCCAGCAGCTTAGCTAGCGGGATTAGGTTCAATGAGCAGTTCTTC
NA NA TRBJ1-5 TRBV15 CATSRDLSVQPQHF TGTGCCACCAGCAGAGATCTCAGCGTTCAGCCCCAGCATTTT
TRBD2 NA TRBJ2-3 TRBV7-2 CASSFRASGRSADTQYF TGTGCCAGCAGCTTTCGAGCTAGCGGGAGGTCCGCAGATACGCAGTATTTT
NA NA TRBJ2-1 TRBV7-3 CASSPAGGRRDEQFF TGTGCCAGCAGTCCTGCTGGGGGCAGGAGGGATGAGCAGTTCTTC
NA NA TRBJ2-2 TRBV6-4 CASSALASSGTGELFF TGTGCCAGCAGTGCCCTGGCTAGTTCGGGCACCGGGGAGCTGTTTTTT
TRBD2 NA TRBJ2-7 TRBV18 CASSPTKGGLAGTYEQYF TGTGCCAGCTCACCTACTAAGGGAGGTCTAGCGGGAACCTACGAGCAGTACTTC
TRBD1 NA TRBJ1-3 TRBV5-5 CASSFRGLYANTIYF TGTGCCAGCAGCTTTAGGGGGCTCTATGCTAACACCATATATTTT
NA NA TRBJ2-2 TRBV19 CASRAPGLQTGELFF TGTGCCAGTAGGGCCCCGGGACTTCAAACCGGGGAGCTGTTTTTT
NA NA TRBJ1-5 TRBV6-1 CAGATGQGSAQPQHF TGTGCCGGGGCTACAGGGCAAGGGTCCGCTCAGCCCCAGCATTTT
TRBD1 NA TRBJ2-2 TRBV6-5 CASSSKGADTGELFF TGTGCCAGCAGTTCCAAGGGGGCCGACACCGGGGAGCTGTTTTTT
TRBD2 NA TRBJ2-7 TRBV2 CASSSPRGGGSYEQYF TGTGCCAGCAGCTCTCCGAGGGGCGGGGGCTCCTACGAGCAGTACTTC
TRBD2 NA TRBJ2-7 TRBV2 CASSGRGLAGPHEQYF TGTGCCAGCAGTGGGAGGGGACTAGCGGGCCCTCACGAGCAGTACTTC
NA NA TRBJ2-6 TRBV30 CAPLSWTVNDNVLTF TGTGCCCCGCTTTCATGGACAGTAAACGACAACGTCCTGACTTTC
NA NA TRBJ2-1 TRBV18 CASSPGAPYNEQFF TGTGCCAGCTCACCTGGAGCCCCTTACAATGAGCAGTTCTTC
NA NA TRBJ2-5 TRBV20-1 CSASGQETQYF TGCAGTGCTAGCGGACAAGAGACCCAGTACTTC
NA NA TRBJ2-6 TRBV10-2 CASRPPGISGANVLTF TGCGCCAGCAGGCCCCCCGGAATCTCTGGGGCCAACGTCCTGACTTTC
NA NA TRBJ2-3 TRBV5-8 CASSPQQLTDTQYF TGTGCCAGCAGCCCCCAACAGCTCACAGATACGCAGTATTTT
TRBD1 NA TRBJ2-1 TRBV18 CASSPGQGHGNEQFF TGTGCCAGCTCACCGGGACAGGGGCACGGGAATGAGCAGTTCTTC
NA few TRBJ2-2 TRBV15 CATSRDGELFF TGTGCCACCAGCAGAGATGGGGAGCTGTTTTTT
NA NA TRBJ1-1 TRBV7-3 CASSLMNGLNTEAFF TGTGCCAGCAGCTTAATGAACGGCTTGAACACTGAAGCTTTCTTT
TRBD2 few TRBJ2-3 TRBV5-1 CASSLGLAGGPSTDTQYF TGCGCCAGCAGCTTGGGACTAGCGGGAGGGCCTAGCACAGATACGCAGTATTTT
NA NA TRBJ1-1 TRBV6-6 CASSYSSGGANTEAFF TGTGCCAGCAGTTACTCATCAGGCGGTGCGAACACTGAAGCTTTCTTT
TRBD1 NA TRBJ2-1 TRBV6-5 CASTGQGGQFF TGTGCCAGCACCGGACAGGGGGGTCAGTTCTTC